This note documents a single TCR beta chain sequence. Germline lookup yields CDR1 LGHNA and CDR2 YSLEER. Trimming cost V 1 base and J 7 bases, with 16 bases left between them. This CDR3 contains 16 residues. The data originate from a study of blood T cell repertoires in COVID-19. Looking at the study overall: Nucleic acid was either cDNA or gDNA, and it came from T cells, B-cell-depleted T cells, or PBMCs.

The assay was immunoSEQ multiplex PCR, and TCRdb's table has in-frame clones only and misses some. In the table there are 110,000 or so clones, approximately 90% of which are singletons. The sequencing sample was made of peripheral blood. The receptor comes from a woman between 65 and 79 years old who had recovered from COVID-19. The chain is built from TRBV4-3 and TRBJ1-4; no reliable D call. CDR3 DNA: TGCGCCAGCAGCCAAGTGGCCTGGGCGTCAGTTGAAAAACTGTTTTTT. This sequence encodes CASSQVAWASVEKLFF.